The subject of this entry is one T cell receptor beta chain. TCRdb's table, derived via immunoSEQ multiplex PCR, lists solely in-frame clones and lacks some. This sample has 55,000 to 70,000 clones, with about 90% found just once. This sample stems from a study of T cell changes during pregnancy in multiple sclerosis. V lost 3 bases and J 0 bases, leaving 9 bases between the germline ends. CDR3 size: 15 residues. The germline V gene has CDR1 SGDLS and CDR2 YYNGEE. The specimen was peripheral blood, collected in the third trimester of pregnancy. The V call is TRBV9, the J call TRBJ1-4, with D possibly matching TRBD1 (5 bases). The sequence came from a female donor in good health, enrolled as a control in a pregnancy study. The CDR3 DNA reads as TGTGCCAGCAGCGCAGACAGATCAACTAATGAAAAACTGTTTTTT. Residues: CASSADRSTNEKLFF.